A single sample gave rise to the 3 T cell receptor beta chains below, sequenced in a study of spatial heterogeneity in lung cancer. TCRdb reanalysed the 5' RACE reads using MiXCR and keeps one entry per CDR3 protein. Among roughly 26,000 distinct CDR3 sequences listed, about 5.6% were seen once. As for time point: blood at routine non-recurrence follow-up after resection. The study sequenced unsorted whole RNA from tumor, nontumor lung or frozen PBMC. The sample here was PBMCs, taken at follow-up. These receptor sequences come from a male donor with early-stage non-small cell lung cancer.

The chain employs TRBV20-1 and TRBJ2-1; 9 nucleotides agree with TRBD1. CDR3 length: 18 residues. Germline V lookup: CDR1 DFQATT, CDR2 SNEGSKA (reference sequence). The junction had 16 bases not matched to a gene; V was cut back by 0 bases and J by 7 bases. This chain's CDR3 is CSARDSGPGQGSRNEQFF. CDR3 DNA: TGCAGTGCTAGAGATTCAGGTCCCGGACAGGGGAGCAGGAATGAGCAGTTCTTC.

This clonotype was observed a few times. The CDR3 bases are TGTGCCAGCAGCGCGGACAACCTTGGAAACACCATATATTTT. It yields the protein CASSADNLGNTIYF. The rearrangement links TRBV9 to TRBJ1-3; D is perhaps TRBD1 (5 bases). In germline, CDR1 is SGDLS, CDR2 YYNGEE. Trimming cost V 3 bases and J 3 bases, with 10 bases left between them. CDR3 size: 14 residues.

This clonotype appeared a few times. V gene TRBV12-3 or TRBV12-4 combines with J gene TRBJ1-1; D remains unclear. The length of the CDR3 is 15 residues. Trimming took off 1 base at V and 0 bases at J, with 9 bases between the two ends. CDR3 in DNA: TGTGCCAGCAGTTTAGAGGCGGGGATGAACACTGAAGCTTTCTTT. Translation gives CASSLEAGMNTEAFF.